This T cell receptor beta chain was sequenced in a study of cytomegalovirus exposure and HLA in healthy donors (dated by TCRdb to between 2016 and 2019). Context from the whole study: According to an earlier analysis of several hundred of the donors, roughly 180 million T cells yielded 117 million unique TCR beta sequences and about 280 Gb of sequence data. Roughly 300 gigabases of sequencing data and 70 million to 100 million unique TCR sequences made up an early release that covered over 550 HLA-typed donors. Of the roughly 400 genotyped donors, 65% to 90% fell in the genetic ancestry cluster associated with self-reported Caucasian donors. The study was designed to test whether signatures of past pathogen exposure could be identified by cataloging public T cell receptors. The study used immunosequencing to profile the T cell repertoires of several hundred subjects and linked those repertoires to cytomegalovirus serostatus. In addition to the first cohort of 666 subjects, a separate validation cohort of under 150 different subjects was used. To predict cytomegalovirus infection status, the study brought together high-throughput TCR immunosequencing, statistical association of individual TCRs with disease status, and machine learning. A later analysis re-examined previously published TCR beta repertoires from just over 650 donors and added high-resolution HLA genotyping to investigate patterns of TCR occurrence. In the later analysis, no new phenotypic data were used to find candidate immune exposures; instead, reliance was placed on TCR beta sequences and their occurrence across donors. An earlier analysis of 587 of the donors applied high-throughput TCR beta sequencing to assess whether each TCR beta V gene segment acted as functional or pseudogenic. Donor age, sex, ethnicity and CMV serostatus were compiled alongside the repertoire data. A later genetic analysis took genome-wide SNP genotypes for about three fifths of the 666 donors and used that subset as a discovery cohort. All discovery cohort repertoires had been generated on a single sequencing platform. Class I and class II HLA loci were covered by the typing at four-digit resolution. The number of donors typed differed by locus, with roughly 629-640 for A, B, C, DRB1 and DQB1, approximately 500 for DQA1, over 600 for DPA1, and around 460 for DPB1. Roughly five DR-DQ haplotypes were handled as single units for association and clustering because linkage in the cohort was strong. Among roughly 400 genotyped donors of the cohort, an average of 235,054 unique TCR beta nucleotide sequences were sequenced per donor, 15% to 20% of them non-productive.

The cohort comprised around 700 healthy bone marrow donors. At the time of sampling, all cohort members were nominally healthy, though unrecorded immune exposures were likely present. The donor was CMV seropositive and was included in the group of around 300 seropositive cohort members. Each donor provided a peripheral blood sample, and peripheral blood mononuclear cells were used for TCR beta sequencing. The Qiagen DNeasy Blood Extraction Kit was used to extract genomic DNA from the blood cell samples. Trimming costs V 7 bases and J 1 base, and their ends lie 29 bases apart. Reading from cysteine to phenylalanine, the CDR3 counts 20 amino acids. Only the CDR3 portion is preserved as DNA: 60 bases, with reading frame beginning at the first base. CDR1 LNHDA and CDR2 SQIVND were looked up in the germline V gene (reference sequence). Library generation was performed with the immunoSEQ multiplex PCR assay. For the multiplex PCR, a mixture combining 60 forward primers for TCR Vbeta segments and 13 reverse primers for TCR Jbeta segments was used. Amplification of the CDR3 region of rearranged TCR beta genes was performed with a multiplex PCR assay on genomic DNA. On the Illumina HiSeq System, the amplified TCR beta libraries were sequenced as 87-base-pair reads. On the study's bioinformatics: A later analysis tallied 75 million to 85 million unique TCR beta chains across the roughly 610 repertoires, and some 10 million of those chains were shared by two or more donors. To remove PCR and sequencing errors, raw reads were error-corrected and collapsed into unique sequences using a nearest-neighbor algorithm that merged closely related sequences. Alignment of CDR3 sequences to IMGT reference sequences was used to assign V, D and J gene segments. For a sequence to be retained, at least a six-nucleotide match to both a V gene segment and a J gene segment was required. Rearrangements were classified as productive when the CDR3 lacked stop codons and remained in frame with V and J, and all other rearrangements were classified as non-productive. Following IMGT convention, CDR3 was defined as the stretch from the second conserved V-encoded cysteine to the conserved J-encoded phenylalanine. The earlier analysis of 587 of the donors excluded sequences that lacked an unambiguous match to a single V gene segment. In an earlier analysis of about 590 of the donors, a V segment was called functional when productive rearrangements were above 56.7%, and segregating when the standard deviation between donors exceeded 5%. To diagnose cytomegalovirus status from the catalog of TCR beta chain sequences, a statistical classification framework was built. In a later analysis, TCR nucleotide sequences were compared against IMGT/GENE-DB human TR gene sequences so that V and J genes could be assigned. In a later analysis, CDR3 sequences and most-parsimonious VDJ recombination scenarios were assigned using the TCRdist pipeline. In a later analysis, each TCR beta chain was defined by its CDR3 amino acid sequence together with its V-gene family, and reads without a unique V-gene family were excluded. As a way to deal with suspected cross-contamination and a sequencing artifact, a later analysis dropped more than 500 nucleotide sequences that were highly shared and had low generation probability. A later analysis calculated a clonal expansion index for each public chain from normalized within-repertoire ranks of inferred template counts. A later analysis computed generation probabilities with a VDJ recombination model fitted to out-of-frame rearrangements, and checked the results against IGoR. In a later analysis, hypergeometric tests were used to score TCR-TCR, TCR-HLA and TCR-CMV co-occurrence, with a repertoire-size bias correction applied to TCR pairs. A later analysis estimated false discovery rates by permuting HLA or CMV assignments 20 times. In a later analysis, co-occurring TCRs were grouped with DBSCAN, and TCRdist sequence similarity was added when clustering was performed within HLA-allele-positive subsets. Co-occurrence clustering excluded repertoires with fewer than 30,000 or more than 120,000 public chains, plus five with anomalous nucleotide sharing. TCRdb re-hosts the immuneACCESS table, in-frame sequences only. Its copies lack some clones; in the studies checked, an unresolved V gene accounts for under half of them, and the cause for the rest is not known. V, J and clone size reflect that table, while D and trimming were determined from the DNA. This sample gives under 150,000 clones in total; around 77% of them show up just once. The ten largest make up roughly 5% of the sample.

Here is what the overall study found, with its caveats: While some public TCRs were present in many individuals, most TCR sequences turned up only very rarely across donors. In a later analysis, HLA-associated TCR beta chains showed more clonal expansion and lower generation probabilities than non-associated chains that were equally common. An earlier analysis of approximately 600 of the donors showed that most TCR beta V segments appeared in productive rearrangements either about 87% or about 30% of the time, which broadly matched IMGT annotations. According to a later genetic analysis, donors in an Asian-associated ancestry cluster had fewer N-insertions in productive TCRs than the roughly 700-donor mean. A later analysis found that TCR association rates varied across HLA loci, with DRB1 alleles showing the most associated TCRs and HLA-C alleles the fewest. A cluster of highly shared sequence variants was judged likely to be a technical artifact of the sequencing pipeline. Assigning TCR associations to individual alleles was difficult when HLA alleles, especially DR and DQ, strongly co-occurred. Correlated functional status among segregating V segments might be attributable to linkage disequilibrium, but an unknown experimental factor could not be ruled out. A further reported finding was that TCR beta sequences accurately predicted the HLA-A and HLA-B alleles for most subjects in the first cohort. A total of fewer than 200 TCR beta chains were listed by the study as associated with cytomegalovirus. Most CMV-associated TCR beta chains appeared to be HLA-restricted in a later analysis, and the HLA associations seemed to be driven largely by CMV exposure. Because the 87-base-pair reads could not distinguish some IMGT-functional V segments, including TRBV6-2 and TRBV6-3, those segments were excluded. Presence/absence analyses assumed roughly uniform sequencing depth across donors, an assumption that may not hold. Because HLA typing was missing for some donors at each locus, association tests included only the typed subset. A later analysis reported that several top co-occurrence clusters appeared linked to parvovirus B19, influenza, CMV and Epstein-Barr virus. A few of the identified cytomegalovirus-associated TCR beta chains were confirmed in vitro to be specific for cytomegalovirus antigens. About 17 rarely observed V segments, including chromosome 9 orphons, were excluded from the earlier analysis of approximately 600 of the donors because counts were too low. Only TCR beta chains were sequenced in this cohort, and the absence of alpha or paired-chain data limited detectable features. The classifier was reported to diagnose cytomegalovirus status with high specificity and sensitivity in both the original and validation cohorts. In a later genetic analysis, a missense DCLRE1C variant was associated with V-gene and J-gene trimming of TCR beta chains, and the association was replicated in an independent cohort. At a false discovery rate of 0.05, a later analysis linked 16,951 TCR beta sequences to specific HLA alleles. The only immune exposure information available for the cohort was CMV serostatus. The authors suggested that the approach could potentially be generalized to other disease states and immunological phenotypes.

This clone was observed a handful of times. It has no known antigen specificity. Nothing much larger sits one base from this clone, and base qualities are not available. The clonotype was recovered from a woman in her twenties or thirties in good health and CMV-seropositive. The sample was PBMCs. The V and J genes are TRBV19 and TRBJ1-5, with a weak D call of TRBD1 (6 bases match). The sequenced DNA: TGTGCCAGTAAGGGGGATGGAGGCAGGGGTGGGTTTCGGAGCAATCAGCCCCAGCATTTT. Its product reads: CASKGDGGRGGFRSNQPQHF.